The TCR beta chain under discussion was sequenced for a study of post-analysis software for immune sequencing data. Study outcomes and limitations: Samples from a shared batch, those prepared together, strongly co-clustered by F measure. The normalized Chao1 diversity of multiple sclerosis patients was significantly lower than that of controls. Controls showed lower frequencies than patients for roughly five TRBV segments, and TRBV5-6, TRBV5-1 and TRBV20-1 were among these.

About this clonotype itself: Antigen unknown.

The length of the CDR3 is 17 residues. The V gene's germline CDR1 is MNHEY and CDR2 SMNVEV (reference sequence). V lost 8 bases to trimming and J lost 3 bases; unmatched junction nucleotides: 9. Prepared TCR beta cDNA libraries contained unique molecular identifiers. Yield was 450,000 to 650,000 cDNA molecules from roughly 0.93 to 9.6 million T cells. MiXCR, run by TCRdb on the PCR reads, gives a single entry per CDR3 protein. The data contain around 440,000 distinct CDR3 sequences, 45% of them singletons. Material for sequencing was blood. The TCR originated in a girl between 10 and 17 years old with multiple sclerosis. The gene calls are TRBV27 and TRBJ2-6; 11 bases agree with TRBD1. The CDR3 sequence is CASGTGTGGFGANVLTF. CDR3 nucleotides: TGTGCCAGCGGAACCGGGACAGGGGGTTTTGGGGCCAACGTCCTGACTTTC.